Listed here is a single T cell receptor beta chain. This specimen belongs to a study of tumor-infiltrating lymphocytes in oesophageal squamous cell carcinoma. Germline CDR1 GTSNPN, CDR2 SVGIG (reference sequence). V gave up 2 bases and J gave up 6 bases, with 11 bases separating them. The CDR3 runs to 13 residues. Using its own MiXCR run on the PCR reads, TCRdb lists one record per CDR3 protein. This table holds approximately 20,000 distinct CDR3 sequences, around 40% found once. Sequenced sample: blood. This clonotype was obtained from a male donor with esophageal squamous cell carcinoma. This sequence joins TRBV30 and TRBJ1-5; D is undetermined. The CDR3 nucleotides read TGTGCCTGGAGTACGGACGTGACTCAGCCCCAGCATTTT. Protein product: CAWSTDVTQPQHF. Together with reference TRBV30 and TRBJ1-5, the CDR3 gives the full variable domain: SQTIHQWPATLVQPVGSPLSLECTVEGTSNPNLYWYRQAAGRGLQLLFYSVGIGQISSEVPQNLSASRPQDRQFILSSKKLLLSDSGFYLCAWSTDVTQPQHFGDGTRLSIL.